This T cell receptor (beta chain) was recorded in a study of T cell responses to AZD1222 COVID-19 vaccine. Study-level points and caveats: Nearly half of spike-specific TCRs reportedly target variant regions that are unmutated in the B.1.351 and B.1.1.7 variants. The peak T cell response came first, and repertoires were sampled only after it. Spike regions recognized by vaccine-associated CD4 TCRs spanned the protein, led by 160-218 and 743-854.

With regard to this clone: Its antigen remains unidentified.

V was shortened by 4 bases and J by 1 base, with 17 bases between the two germline ends. The CDR3 extends over 16 amino acids. Germline CDR1 reads LNHDA; CDR2 reads SQIVND (reference sequence). Profiling relied on immunoSEQ multiplex PCR, and the TCRdb table lists in-frame clones only, not all of them. The sample includes over 100,000 clones, approximately 90% of them seen just once. The chain carries TRBV19 and TRBJ2-7, with D unresolved. The TCR comes from an adult in good health. The specimen was peripheral blood, collected on day 0 of AZD1222 vaccination. The DNA of the CDR3 is TGTGCCAGTAGTAAGTGGACGGACGTCCTTTCCTACGAGCAGTACTTC. Protein sequence: CASSKWTDVLSYEQYF.